A selection of T cell receptor beta chains follows, all from one sample in a study of response to subunit inactivated influenza vaccine. TCRdb reprocessed the RT-PCR reads via MiXCR and lists one record per CDR3 protein. The sample lists some 200,000 distinct CDR3 sequences; roughly 12% were seen once. The data also belong to a second study, concerning T cells expressing NK-cell markers.

The sequenced sample was CD8+ T cells sorted from PBMCs, obtained 11 to 12 days after vaccination. Receptors were obtained from a man aged 45-65 years who received an inactivated influenza vaccine. Both conserved end residues are part of each CDR3. D genes are given only for firm matches. Size tells how often a clone was seen (once, few, many) or the class of an expanded clone, and some rows leave it out.

CDR3aa: CASSVGLLQTYEQYF; CDR3nt: TGTGCCAGCAGCGTAGGACTCCTCCAAACCTACGAGCAGTACTTC; d_gene: NA; j_gene: TRBJ2-7; v_gene: TRBV9; abundance: NA
CDR3aa: CASSQDLGVEQFF; CDR3nt: TGCGCCAGCAGCCAAGATCTAGGGGTTGAGCAGTTCTTC; d_gene: NA; j_gene: TRBJ2-1; v_gene: TRBV4-3; abundance: few
CDR3aa: CASSVAGGSGDTQYF; CDR3nt: TGTGCCAGCAGCGTAGCGGGAGGGAGTGGAGATACGCAGTATTTT; d_gene: TRBD2; j_gene: TRBJ2-3; v_gene: TRBV9; abundance: NA
CDR3aa: CASSQDFVGETGYGYTF; CDR3nt: TGCGCCAGCAGCCAAGATTTCGTGGGGGAGACAGGCTATGGCTACACCTTC; d_gene: NA; j_gene: TRBJ1-2; v_gene: TRBV4-3; abundance: NA
CDR3aa: CASSFRGGATLHF; CDR3nt: TGTGCCAGCAGTTTCCGTGGGGGGGCAACCCTCCACTTT; d_gene: NA; j_gene: TRBJ1-6; v_gene: TRBV27; abundance: few
CDR3aa: CASSLESGRAVNNEQFF; CDR3nt: TGCGCCAGCAGCTTGGAAAGCGGGAGGGCCGTAAACAATGAGCAGTTCTTC; d_gene: TRBD2; j_gene: TRBJ2-1; v_gene: TRBV5-1; abundance: few
CDR3aa: CASSATGNTGELFF; CDR3nt: TGTGCCAGCAGTGCGACAGGGAACACCGGGGAGCTGTTTTTT; d_gene: NA; j_gene: TRBJ2-2; v_gene: TRBV27; abundance: NA
CDR3aa: CASSLAGRQSGANVLTF; CDR3nt: TGTGCCAGCAGCTTAGCAGGCAGGCAGTCTGGGGCCAACGTCCTGACTTTC; d_gene: NA; j_gene: TRBJ2-6; v_gene: TRBV7-6; abundance: few
CDR3aa: CASSLLAGTSSYEQYF; CDR3nt: TGTGCCAGCAGTTTATTAGCTGGGACGTCTTCCTACGAGCAGTACTTC; d_gene: NA; j_gene: TRBJ2-7; v_gene: TRBV27; abundance: few
CDR3aa: CASSPNRDREFTGELFF; CDR3nt: TGTGCCAGCAGTCCCAACCGGGACAGGGAGTTCACCGGGGAGCTGTTTTTT; d_gene: TRBD1; j_gene: TRBJ2-2; v_gene: TRBV5-5; abundance: many
CDR3aa: CASSIGQGAVETQYF; CDR3nt: TGTGCCAGCAGTATTGGACAGGGGGCAGTGGAGACCCAGTACTTC; d_gene: TRBD1; j_gene: TRBJ2-5; v_gene: TRBV9; abundance: NA
CDR3aa: CASSLGLLYNEQFF; CDR3nt: TGTGCCAGCAGCCTGGGACTGTTATACAATGAGCAGTTCTTC; d_gene: NA; j_gene: TRBJ2-1; v_gene: TRBV14; abundance: few
CDR3aa: CASSWGRTGELFF; CDR3nt: TGTGCCAGTAGTTGGGGGCGCACCGGGGAGCTGTTTTTT; d_gene: NA; j_gene: TRBJ2-2; v_gene: TRBV19; abundance: NA
CDR3aa: CASSQEYTGATQYF; CDR3nt: TGTGCCAGCAGCCAAGAATATACGGGGGCAACGCAGTATTTT; d_gene: NA; j_gene: TRBJ2-3; v_gene: TRBV4-2; abundance: NA
CDR3aa: CASSLWQRGAIEQFF; CDR3nt: TGTGCCAGCAGTTTGTGGCAGAGAGGAGCAATTGAGCAGTTCTTC; d_gene: NA; j_gene: TRBJ2-1; v_gene: TRBV28; abundance: few
CDR3aa: CASGPRGEQFF; CDR3nt: TGTGCCAGCGGTCCTCGCGGTGAGCAGTTCTTC; d_gene: NA; j_gene: TRBJ2-1; v_gene: TRBV6-5; abundance: NA
CDR3aa: CASSQQSQETQYF; CDR3nt: TGTGCCAGCAGTCAACAGAGTCAAGAGACCCAGTACTTC; d_gene: NA; j_gene: TRBJ2-5; v_gene: TRBV27; abundance: many
CDR3aa: CSVDEDRGQETQYF; CDR3nt: TGCAGCGTTGATGAGGACAGGGGGCAAGAGACCCAGTACTTC; d_gene: TRBD1; j_gene: TRBJ2-5; v_gene: TRBV29-1; abundance: many
CDR3aa: CASSGNTRNEQFF; CDR3nt: TGTGCCAGCAGCGGAAACACTCGCAATGAGCAGTTCTTC; d_gene: NA; j_gene: TRBJ2-1; v_gene: TRBV9; abundance: few
CDR3aa: CSVEDYEQLGAFF; CDR3nt: TGCAGCGTTGAAGATTATGAGCAGCTGGGAGCTTTCTTT; d_gene: NA; j_gene: TRBJ1-1; v_gene: TRBV29-1; abundance: few
CDR3aa: CASSEYQGPGGNTIYF; CDR3nt: TGTGCCAGCAGTGAATATCAGGGCCCGGGAGGAAACACCATATATTTT; d_gene: NA; j_gene: TRBJ1-3; v_gene: TRBV2; abundance: few
CDR3aa: CASGTPRTGHSADTQYF; CDR3nt: TGCGCCAGCGGAACGCCGAGGACAGGACACTCCGCAGATACGCAGTATTTT; d_gene: TRBD1; j_gene: TRBJ2-3; v_gene: TRBV5-1; abundance: few
CDR3aa: CASSFVGPGTSYGYTF; CDR3nt: TGTGCCAGCAGCTTCGTTGGACCGGGGACCAGCTATGGCTACACCTTC; d_gene: NA; j_gene: TRBJ1-2; v_gene: TRBV7-2; abundance: NA
CDR3aa: CASGTAQYF; CDR3nt: TGTGCCAGCGGGACAGCGCAGTACTTC; d_gene: TRBD1; j_gene: TRBJ2-5; v_gene: TRBV2; abundance: NA
CDR3aa: CASNTKIMGVWRTYEQYF; CDR3nt: TGTGCCAGCAACACTAAAATAATGGGAGTCTGGCGGACCTACGAGCAGTACTTC; d_gene: NA; j_gene: TRBJ2-7; v_gene: TRBV28; abundance: NA
CDR3aa: CAWSGLVDRGFSYEQYF; CDR3nt: TGTGCCTGGAGTGGGCTCGTGGACAGGGGCTTCTCCTACGAGCAGTACTTC; d_gene: TRBD1; j_gene: TRBJ2-7; v_gene: TRBV30; abundance: few
CDR3aa: CASVPGLSYEQYF; CDR3nt: TGCGCCAGCGTTCCCGGATTATCCTACGAGCAGTACTTC; d_gene: NA; j_gene: TRBJ2-7; v_gene: TRBV5-1; abundance: NA
CDR3aa: CASSYIIYNEQFF; CDR3nt: TGTGCCAGCAGCTACATTATCTACAATGAGCAGTTCTTC; d_gene: NA; j_gene: TRBJ2-1; v_gene: TRBV7-9; abundance: few
CDR3aa: CASSFPSDYEQYF; CDR3nt: TGTGCCAGCAGCTTCCCTAGTGACTACGAGCAGTACTTC; d_gene: NA; j_gene: TRBJ2-7; v_gene: TRBV7-2; abundance: many
CDR3aa: CASSSFFMPANTEAFF; CDR3nt: TGTGCCAGCAGCTCCTTTTTCATGCCGGCGAACACTGAAGCTTTCTTT; d_gene: NA; j_gene: TRBJ1-1; v_gene: TRBV7-2; abundance: NA
CDR3aa: CASSFGGWYEQYF; CDR3nt: TGTGCCAGCAGCTTTGGAGGTTGGTACGAGCAGTACTTC; d_gene: NA; j_gene: TRBJ2-7; v_gene: TRBV7-8; abundance: few
CDR3aa: CSAGQRETGLLYEQYF; CDR3nt: TGCAGTGCTGGCCAGCGTGAGACAGGGCTACTCTACGAGCAGTACTTC; d_gene: TRBD1; j_gene: TRBJ2-7; v_gene: TRBV20-1; abundance: NA
CDR3aa: CSFTDYNEQFF; CDR3nt: TGCAGCTTCACAGATTACAATGAGCAGTTCTTC; d_gene: NA; j_gene: TRBJ2-1; v_gene: TRBV29-1; abundance: few
CDR3aa: CASSLGGAGETQYF; CDR3nt: TGTGCCAGCAGCTTAGGGGGCGCGGGCGAGACCCAGTACTTC; d_gene: NA; j_gene: TRBJ2-5; v_gene: TRBV11-2; abundance: few
CDR3aa: CASSLRGRWETQYF; CDR3nt: TGTGCCAGCAGCCTCAGGGGGCGTTGGGAGACCCAGTACTTC; d_gene: TRBD1; j_gene: TRBJ2-5; v_gene: TRBV11-2; abundance: NA
CDR3aa: CATSDPGTSAEQYF; CDR3nt: TGTGCCACCAGTGACCCCGGGACTAGCGCCGAGCAGTACTTC; d_gene: TRBD2; j_gene: TRBJ2-7; v_gene: TRBV24-1; abundance: many